The clone carrying this T cell receptor beta chain was seen only once. The antigen is undetermined. This specimen comes from a study of CD4+ T cells in melanoma. Method: immunoSEQ multiplex PCR; TCRdb's copy keeps in-frame clones and lacks some. Of around 130,000 clones in the sample, around 90% were seen once. The CDR3 extends over 13 amino acids. V was trimmed by 5 bases and J by 4 bases, leaving 12 bases between them. Germline V CDR1 and CDR2: SGHRS, YFSETQ. Study observations and caveats: Diverse differentiation states were reported for melanoma neoantigen-specific CD4+ T cells. A reported correlation linked neoantigen-specific CD4+ T cells to CD8+, macrophage and B cell function.

The origin of this receptor is a human donor with melanoma. The gene calls are TRBV5-1 and TRBJ2-5, with a tentative D call TRBD1 (6 bases). The CDR3: CASRRDTAETQYF. CDR3 sequence (DNA): TGCGCCAGCAGGAGGGACACAGCAGAGACCCAGTACTTC.